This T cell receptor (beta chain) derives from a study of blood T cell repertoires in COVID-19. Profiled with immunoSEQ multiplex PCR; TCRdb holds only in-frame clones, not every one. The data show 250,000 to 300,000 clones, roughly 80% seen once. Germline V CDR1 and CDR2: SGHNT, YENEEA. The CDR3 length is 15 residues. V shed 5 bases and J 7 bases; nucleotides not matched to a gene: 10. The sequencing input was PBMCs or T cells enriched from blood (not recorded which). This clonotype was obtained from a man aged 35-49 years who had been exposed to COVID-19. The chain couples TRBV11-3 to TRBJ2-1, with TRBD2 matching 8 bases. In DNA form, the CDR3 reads TGTGCCAGCAGCCCCCGGGAGGGCCTTAAGAATGAGCAGTTCTTC. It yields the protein CASSPREGLKNEQFF.